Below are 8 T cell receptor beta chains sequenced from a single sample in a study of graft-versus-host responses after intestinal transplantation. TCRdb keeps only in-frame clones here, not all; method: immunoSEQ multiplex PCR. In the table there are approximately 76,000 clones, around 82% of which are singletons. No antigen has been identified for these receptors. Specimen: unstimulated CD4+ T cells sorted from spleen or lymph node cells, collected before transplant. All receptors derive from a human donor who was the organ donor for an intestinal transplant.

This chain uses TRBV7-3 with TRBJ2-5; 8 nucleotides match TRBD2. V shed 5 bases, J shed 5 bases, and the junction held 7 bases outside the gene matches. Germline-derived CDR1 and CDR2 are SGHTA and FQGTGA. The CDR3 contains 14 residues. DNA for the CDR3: TGTGCCAGCAGCCCTGGACTAGCTCGGGAGACCCAGTACTTC. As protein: CASSPGLARETQYF.

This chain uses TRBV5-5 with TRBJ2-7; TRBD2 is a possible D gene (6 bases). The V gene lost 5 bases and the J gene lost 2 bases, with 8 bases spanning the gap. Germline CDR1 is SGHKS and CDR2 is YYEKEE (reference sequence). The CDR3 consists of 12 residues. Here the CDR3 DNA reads TGTGCCAGCAGGGGGGGAACCTACGAGCAGTACGTC. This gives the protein CASRGGTYEQYV.

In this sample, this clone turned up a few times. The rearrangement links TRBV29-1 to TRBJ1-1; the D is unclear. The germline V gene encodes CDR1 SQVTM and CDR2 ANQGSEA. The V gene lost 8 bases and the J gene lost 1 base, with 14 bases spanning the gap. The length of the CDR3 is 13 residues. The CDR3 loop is CSTRTDWNTEAFF. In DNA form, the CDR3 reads TGCAGCACTCGAACGGACTGGAACACTGAAGCTTTCTTT.

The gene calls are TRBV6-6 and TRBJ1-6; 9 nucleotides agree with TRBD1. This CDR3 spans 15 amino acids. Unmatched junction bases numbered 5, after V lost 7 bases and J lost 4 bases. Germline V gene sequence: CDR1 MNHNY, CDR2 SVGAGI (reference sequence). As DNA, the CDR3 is TGTGCCAGCACGGGGACAGGGCGGTATAATTCACCCCTCCACTTT. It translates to CASTGTGRYNSPLHF.

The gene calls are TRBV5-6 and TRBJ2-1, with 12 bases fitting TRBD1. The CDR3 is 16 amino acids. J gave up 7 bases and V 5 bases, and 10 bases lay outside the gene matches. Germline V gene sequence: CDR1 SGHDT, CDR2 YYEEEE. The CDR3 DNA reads TGTGCCAGCAGAATCTTCCGGGACAGGGGGCTTAATGAGCAGTTCTTC. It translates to CASRIFRDRGLNEQFF.

As DNA, the CDR3 is TGTGCCAGCAGCTTAAGCTGGGGGCGCGACACAGATACGCAGTATTTT. Translated, it gives CASSLSWGRDTDTQYF. The chain carries TRBV5-4 and TRBJ2-3; possible D gene TRBD1, 6 bases. Trimming took 2 bases from V and 2 from J, leaving 15 bases between them. Germline lookup yields CDR1 SGHNT and CDR2 YYREEE (reference sequence). This CDR3 has 16 amino acids. The complete variable domain, with remaining parts taken from reference TRBV5-4 and TRBJ2-3, reads ETGVTQSPTHLIKTRGQQVTLRCSSQSGHNTVSWYQQALGQGPQFIFQYYREEENGRGNFPPRFSGLQFPNYSSELNVNALELDDSALYLCASSLSWGRDTDTQYFGPGTRLTVL.

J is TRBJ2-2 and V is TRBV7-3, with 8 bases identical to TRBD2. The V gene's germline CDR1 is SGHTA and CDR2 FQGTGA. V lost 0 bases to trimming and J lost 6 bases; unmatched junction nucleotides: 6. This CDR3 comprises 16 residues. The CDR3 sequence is CASSLTSGGAAGELFF. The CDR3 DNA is TGTGCCAGCAGCTTAACATCCGGGGGGGCGGCCGGGGAGCTGTTTTTT.

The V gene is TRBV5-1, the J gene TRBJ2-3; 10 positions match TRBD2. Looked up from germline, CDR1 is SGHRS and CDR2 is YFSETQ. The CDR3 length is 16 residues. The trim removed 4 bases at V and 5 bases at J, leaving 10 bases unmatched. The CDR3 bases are TGCGCCAGCAGCACGGAGCGGGGGGGCGGCGGAGATACGCAGTATTTT. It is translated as CASSTERGGGGDTQYF.